This TCR beta chain originates from a study of T cell repertoires in cytomegalovirus infection. In the study overall: Indications came from public TCR beta signatures; they pointed to CMV infection and to a matching HLA type.

The CDR3 contains 16 residues. Germline loops: CDR1 MGHRA, CDR2 YSYEKL. Between the trimmed V and J ends, which lost 1 base and 0 bases, there was a span of 12 bases. On this clonotype: Its specificity is not known.

TCRdb reprocessed the reads with MiXCR, giving one entry per CDR3 protein. This sample has about 920,000 distinct CDR3 sequences; approximately 31% occur once, and the top ten carry under 15%. Specimen: cultured CD8+ T cells from PBMCs, collected from culture after CMV antigen stimulation. The sequence came from a human donor in good health (CMV status not recorded). Some clones in this sample may be carry-over from other donors' samples. This chain joins TRBV4-1 and TRBJ1-1; D gene unclear. CDR3 residues: CASSQAQINMNTEAFF. Written as DNA, the CDR3 is TGCGCCAGCAGCCAAGCCCAGATAAACATGAACACTGAAGCTTTCTTT.